This TCR beta chain originates from a study of OX40 agonist ivuxolimab in advanced cancers. In the study overall: Partial responses were seen in three patients, one with hepatocellular carcinoma and two with cutaneous melanoma. Findings and limits, study-wide: Among the nonresponders, some also had low normalized T-cell clonal expansion. The work left the antigen specificity of expanded peripheral T cells undetermined.

The data were produced by immunoSEQ multiplex PCR, yet TCRdb's version contains in-frame clones alone and is incomplete. This sample has about 56,000 clones, with approximately 79% found just once. As concerns this clone: Its target is not known.

Germline loops: CDR1 SEHNR, CDR2 FQNEAQ (reference sequence). V was pared by 7 bases and J by 2 bases, with 16 bases of the junction left unmatched. The CDR3 spans 17 residues. The TCR was taken from an adult with an advanced solid tumor such as melanoma, head and neck, liver or kidney cancer. The input for sequencing was CD4+ or CD8+ T cells sorted from blood, taken in a trial of the OX40 agonist ivuxolimab. The chain uses TRBV7-9 and TRBJ1-2; 7 bases line up with TRBD1. The CDR3 sequence: CASTPRGSDRANYGYTF. CDR3 DNA sequence: TGTGCCAGCACCCCCCGGGGTAGTGACAGGGCCAACTATGGCTACACCTTC.